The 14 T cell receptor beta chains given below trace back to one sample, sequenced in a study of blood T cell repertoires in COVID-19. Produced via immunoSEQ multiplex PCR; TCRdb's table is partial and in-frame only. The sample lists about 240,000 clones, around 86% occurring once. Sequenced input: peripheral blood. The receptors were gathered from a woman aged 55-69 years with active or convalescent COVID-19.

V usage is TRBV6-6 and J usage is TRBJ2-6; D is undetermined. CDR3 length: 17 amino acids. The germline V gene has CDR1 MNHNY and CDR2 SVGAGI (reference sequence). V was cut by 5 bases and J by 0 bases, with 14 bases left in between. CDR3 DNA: TGTGCCAGCAGTCACCGCCTCTATAGCTCTGGGGCCAACGTCCTGACTTTC. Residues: CASSHRLYSSGANVLTF.

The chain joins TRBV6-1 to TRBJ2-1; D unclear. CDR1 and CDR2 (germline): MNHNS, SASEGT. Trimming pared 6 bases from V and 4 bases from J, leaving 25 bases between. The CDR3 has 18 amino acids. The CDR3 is CASSETSLLEQSYNEQFF. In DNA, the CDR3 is TGTGCCAGCAGCGAAACAAGTCTGTTGGAACAGTCGTACAATGAGCAGTTCTTC.

CDR3 DNA: TGTGCCAGCAGCCGGGGGACAGGGAGTAAGATCCGCCCCTATAATTCACCCCTCCACTTT. This encodes CASSRGTGSKIRPYNSPLHF. The chain has TRBV6-6 and TRBJ1-6; TRBD1 aligns across 9 bases. J gave up 2 bases and V 6 bases, and 17 bases lay outside the gene matches. The CDR3 has 20 residues. In germline, CDR1 is MNHNY, CDR2 SVGAGI (reference sequence).

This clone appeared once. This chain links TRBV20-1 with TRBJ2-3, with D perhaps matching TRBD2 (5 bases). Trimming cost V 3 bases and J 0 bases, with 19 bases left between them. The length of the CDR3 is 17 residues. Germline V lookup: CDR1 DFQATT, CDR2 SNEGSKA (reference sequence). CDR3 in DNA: TGCAGTGCTAGTCGGTCTTGGTCTAGCCAAAGCACAGATACGCAGTATTTT. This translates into CSASRSWSSQSTDTQYF.

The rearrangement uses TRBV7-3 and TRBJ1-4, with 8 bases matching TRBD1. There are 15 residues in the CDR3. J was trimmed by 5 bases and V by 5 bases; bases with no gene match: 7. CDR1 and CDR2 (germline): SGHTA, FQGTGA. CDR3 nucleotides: TGTGCCAGCAGCGAAACAGGGGGTGCGAATGAAAAACTGTTTTTT. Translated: CASSETGGANEKLFF.

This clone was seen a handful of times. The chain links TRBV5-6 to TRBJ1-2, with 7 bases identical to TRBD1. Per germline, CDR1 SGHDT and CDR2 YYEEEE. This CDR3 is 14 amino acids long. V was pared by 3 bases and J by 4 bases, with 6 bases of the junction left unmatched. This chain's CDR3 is CASSSEQGSYGYTF. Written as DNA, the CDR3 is TGTGCCAGCAGCTCCGAACAGGGGTCCTATGGCTACACCTTC.

For the CDR3, the DNA is TGTGCCAGCAGCTTTGGTCAGGGGGCCGACTATGGCTACACCTTC. This codes for CASSFGQGADYGYTF. This chain uses TRBV7-9 with TRBJ1-2; 8 positions match TRBD1. From germline, CDR1 is SEHNR and CDR2 FQNEAQ (reference sequence). After removal of 3 bases from V and 3 bases from J, the junction contained 6 bases not matched to a gene. The CDR3 contains 15 residues. The whole variable domain, remainder taken from reference TRBV7-9 and TRBJ1-2, is DTGVSQNPRHKITKRGQNVTFRCDPISEHNRLYWYRQTLGQGPEFLTYFQNEAQLEKSRLLSDRFSAERPKGSFSTLEIQRTEQGDSAMYLCASSFGQGADYGYTFGSGTRLTVV.

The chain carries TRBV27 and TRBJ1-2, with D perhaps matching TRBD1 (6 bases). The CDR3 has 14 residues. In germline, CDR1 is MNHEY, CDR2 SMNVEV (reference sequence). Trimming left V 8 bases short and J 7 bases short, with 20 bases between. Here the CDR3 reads CASCPGTKGLGYTF. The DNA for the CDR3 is TGTGCCAGCTGTCCTGGGACAAAGGGCCTTGGCTACACCTTC.

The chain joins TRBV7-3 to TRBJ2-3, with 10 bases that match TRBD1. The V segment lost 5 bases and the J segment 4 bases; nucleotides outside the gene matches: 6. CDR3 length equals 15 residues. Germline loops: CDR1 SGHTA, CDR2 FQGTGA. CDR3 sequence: CASSLTGGGADTQYF. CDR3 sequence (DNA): TGTGCCAGCAGCCTGACAGGGGGCGGGGCAGATACGCAGTATTTT.

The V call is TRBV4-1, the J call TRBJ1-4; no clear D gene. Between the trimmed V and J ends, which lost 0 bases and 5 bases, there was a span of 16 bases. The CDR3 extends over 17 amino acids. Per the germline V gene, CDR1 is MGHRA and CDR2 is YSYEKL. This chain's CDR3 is CASSQDVRAEGNEKLFF. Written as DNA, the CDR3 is TGCGCCAGCAGCCAAGATGTAAGGGCCGAGGGAAATGAAAAACTGTTTTTT.

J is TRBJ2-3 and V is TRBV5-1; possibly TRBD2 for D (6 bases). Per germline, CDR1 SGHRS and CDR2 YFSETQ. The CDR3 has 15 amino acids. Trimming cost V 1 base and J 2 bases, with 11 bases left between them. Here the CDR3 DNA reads TGCGCCAGCAGCTTGTGGGGGGACTTCACAGATACGCAGTATTTT. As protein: CASSLWGDFTDTQYF.

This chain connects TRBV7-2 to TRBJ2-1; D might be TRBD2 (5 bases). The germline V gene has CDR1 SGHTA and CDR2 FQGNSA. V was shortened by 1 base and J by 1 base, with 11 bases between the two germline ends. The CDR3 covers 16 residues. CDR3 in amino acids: CASSLGSGASYNEQFF. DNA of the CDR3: TGTGCCAGCAGCTTAGGAAGCGGAGCGTCCTACAATGAGCAGTTCTTC.

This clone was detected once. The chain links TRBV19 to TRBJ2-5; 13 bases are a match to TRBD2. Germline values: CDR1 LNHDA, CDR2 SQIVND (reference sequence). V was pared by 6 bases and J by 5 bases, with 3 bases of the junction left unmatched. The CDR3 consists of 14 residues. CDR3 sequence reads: CASRETSGRETQYF. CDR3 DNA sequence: TGTGCCAGTAGGGAGACTAGCGGGAGGGAGACCCAGTACTTC.

The CDR3 DNA reads TGTGCCAGCAGCTTAACCAGCGGGGTGAGGAACGAGCAGTACTTC. Its protein product is CASSLTSGVRNEQYF. The chain is built from TRBV11-2 and TRBJ2-7, with 7 bases identical to TRBD2. The germline gives CDR1 SGHAT, CDR2 FQNNGV. This CDR3 comprises 15 residues. V lost 2 bases to trimming and J lost 5 bases; unmatched junction nucleotides: 9.